The entry that follows covers one T cell receptor (beta chain) sequence. Its antigen remains unknown. The entry originates in a study of cytomegalovirus exposure and HLA in healthy donors. Notes on the study in general: In a later analysis, at a false discovery rate of 0.05, 15,000 to 20,000 TCR beta sequences were associated with HLA alleles. High sensitivity and specificity were reportedly achieved when the classifier diagnosed cytomegalovirus status.

The CDR3 covers 18 residues. Trimming at V came to 0 bases and at J to 5 bases, leaving 11 bases not matched to a gene. Germline V CDR1 and CDR2: SGDLS, YYNGEE. The PCR employed 60 Vbeta primers together with 13 Jbeta primers. Profiling relied on immunoSEQ multiplex PCR, and the TCRdb table lists in-frame clones only, not all of them. The sample holds some 92,000 clones, more than 65% seen once. This chain links TRBV9 with TRBJ2-1, with 10 bases fitting TRBD2. The receptor was isolated from a man aged 25 to 40 in good health and CMV-seronegative. The sample comprised PBMCs. The CDR3 DNA sequence: TGTGCCAGCAGCGTAGGAGCGGGGGGGGCGGGTAACGACAATGAGCAGTTCTTC. This codes for CASSVGAGGAGNDNEQFF.